This TCR beta chain came from a study of identical twins. TCRdb fed the 5' RACE reads into MiXCR, producing one record per CDR3 protein. The table records under 900,000 distinct CDR3 sequences, 12% of them present only once. The CDR3 has 16 amino acids. The ends lost 1 base at V and 0 bases at J; junction bases unmatched: 6. Germline V gene sequence: CDR1 LGHDT, CDR2 YNNKEL (reference sequence). This sample also belongs to another study, concerning yellow fever vaccine responses in identical twins.

The sequenced sample was PBMCs. The chain couples TRBV3-1 to TRBJ2-7, with TRBD2 matching 7 bases. This TCR derives from a woman aged 18 to 35 in good health. In nucleotides, the CDR3 is TGTGCCAGCAGCCAAGGGGTTGAGCGGGGCTCCTACGAGCAGTACTTC. It translates to CASSQGVERGSYEQYF.